This T cell receptor (beta chain) appears in the sequencing data of a study of T-cell reconstitution after alpha-beta-depleted transplantation in children. In this sample, this clonotype turned up a few times. No antigen is known for it. Regarding the study as a whole: T-cell counts and diversity at one year following transplant were attributed mainly to newly produced T cells. It was reported that alpha-beta T cells came from several hundred expanded graft clones (about two months after transplant).

During its preparation, the TCRbeta library received unique molecular identifiers. TCRdb re-analysed the PCR reads in MiXCR, keeping a single row per CDR3 protein. Here the sample spans 670,000 or so distinct CDR3 sequences, under 15% being singletons. The CDR3 has 16 residues. J lost 7 bases, V lost 2 bases, and 11 bases had no gene match. The receptor's source is a girl aged 2 to 10 with congenital amegakaryocytic thrombocytopenia, due to receive a stem cell transplant. The V and J genes are TRBV12-3 or TRBV12-4 and TRBJ2-7; TRBD1 agrees at 10 bases. The sample consisted of PBMCs, taken before TCRalphabeta/CD19-depleted stem cell transplant. The CDR3 DNA follows: TGTGCCAGCAGTTTATACCGGGACAGGGGTGCCAGGGAGCAGTACTTC. This sequence encodes CASSLYRDRGAREQYF.